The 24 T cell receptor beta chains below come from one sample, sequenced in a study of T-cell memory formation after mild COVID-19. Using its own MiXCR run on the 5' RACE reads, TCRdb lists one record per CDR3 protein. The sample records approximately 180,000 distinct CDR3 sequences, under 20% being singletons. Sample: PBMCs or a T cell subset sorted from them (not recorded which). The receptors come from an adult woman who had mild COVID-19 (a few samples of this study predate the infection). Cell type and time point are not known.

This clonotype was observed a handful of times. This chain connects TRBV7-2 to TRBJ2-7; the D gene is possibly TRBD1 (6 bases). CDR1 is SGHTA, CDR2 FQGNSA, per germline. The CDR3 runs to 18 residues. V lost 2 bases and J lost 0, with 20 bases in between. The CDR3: CASSLRQGKSASSYEQYF. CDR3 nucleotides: TGTGCCAGCAGCTTAAGGCAGGGGAAGAGCGCATCCTCCTACGAGCAGTACTTC.

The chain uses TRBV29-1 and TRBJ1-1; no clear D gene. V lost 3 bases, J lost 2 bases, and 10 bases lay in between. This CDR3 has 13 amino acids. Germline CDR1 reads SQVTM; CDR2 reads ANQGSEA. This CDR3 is CSVDRGGNTEAFF. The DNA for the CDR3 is TGCAGCGTTGACCGGGGAGGAAACACTGAAGCTTTCTTT.

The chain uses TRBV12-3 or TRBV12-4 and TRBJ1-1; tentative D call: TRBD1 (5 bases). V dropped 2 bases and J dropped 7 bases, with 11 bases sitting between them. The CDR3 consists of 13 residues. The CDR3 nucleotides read TGTGCCAGCAGTTTACTGGGGACGGGTGAAGCTTTCTTT. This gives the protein CASSLLGTGEAFF.

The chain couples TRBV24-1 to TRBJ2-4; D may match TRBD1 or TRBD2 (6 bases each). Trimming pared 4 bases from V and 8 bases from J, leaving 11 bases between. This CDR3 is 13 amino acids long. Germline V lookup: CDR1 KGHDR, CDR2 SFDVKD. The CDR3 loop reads CATSEGGQDIQYF. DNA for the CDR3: TGTGCCACCAGTGAAGGGGGGCAGGACATTCAGTACTTC.

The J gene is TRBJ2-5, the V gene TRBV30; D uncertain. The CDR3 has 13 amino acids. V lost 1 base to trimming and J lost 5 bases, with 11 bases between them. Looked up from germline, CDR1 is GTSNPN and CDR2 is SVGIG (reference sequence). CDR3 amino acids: CAWSAPGRETQYF. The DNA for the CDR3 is TGTGCCTGGAGTGCCCCTGGACGGGAGACCCAGTACTTC.

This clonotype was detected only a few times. The CDR3 DNA follows: TGTGCCAGCAGCCCAACCCGAGGAAGGGGACTAGCGGGAGAGGAGCAGTTCTTC. Translating it yields CASSPTRGRGLAGEEQFF. The V and J genes are TRBV4-2 and TRBJ2-1; the match to TRBD2 covers 14 bases. J gave up 10 bases and V 4 bases, and 15 bases lay outside the gene matches. Looked up from germline, CDR1 is LGHNA and CDR2 is YNFKEQ. CDR3 length: 18 amino acids.

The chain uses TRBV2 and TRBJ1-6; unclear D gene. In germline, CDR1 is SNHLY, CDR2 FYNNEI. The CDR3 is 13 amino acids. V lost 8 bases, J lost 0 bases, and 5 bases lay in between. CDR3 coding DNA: TGTGCCAGCCGAGGCTCCTATAATTCACCCCTCCACTTT. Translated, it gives CASRGSYNSPLHF.

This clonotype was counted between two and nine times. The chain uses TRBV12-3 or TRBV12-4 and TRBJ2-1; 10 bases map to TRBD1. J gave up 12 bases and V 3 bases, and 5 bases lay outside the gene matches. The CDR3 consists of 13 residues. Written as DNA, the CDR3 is TGTGCCAGCAGTTTTGGGGACAGGGGACGGCAGTTCTTC. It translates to CASSFGDRGRQFF.

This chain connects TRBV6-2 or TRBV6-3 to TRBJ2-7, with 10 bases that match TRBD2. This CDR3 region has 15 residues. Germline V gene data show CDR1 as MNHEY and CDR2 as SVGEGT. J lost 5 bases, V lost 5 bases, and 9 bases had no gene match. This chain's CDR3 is CASSNSGGAVHEQYF. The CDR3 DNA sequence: TGTGCCAGCAGTAACAGCGGGGGGGCCGTCCACGAGCAGTACTTC.

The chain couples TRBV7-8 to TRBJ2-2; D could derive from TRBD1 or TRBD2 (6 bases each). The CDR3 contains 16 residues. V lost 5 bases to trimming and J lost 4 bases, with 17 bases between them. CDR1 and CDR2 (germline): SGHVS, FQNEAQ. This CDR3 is CASSTGPGAVTGELFF. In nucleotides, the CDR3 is TGTGCCAGCAGCACAGGTCCGGGGGCCGTCACCGGGGAGCTGTTTTTT.

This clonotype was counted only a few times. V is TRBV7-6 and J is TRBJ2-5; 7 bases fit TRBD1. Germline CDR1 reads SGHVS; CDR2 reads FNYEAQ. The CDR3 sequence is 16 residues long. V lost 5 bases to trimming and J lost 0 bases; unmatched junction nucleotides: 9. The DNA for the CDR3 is TGTGCCAGCAGCCCCCGGGACAGACTATACCAAGAGACCCAGTACTTC. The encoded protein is CASSPRDRLYQETQYF.

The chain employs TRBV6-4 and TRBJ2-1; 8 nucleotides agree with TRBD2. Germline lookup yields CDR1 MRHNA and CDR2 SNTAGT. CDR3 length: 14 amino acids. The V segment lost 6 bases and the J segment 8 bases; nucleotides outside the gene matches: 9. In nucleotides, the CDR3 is TGTGCCAGCAGCCGGGGGGGCGGTTTAGATGAGCAGTTCTTC. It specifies CASSRGGGLDEQFF.

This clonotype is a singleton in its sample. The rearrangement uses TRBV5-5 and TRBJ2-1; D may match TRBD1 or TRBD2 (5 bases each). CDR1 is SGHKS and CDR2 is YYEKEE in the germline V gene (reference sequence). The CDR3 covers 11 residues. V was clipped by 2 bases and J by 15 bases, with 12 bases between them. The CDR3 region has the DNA TGTGCCAGCAGCTTATTGGGACCAGGGTTCTTC. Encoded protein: CASSLLGPGFF.

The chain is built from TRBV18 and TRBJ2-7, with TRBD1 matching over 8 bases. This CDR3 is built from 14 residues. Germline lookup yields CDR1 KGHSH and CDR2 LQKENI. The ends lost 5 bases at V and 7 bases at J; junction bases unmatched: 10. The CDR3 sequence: CASSTPTGVWEQYF. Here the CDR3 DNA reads TGTGCCAGCTCAACCCCGACAGGGGTATGGGAGCAGTACTTC.

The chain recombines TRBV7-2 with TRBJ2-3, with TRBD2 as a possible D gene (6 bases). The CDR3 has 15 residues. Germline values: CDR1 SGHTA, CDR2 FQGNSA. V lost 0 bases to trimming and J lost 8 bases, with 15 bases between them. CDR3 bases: TGTGCCAGCAGCTTAGCGGCGGGATTAGAGGGTACGCAGTATTTT. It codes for CASSLAAGLEGTQYF.

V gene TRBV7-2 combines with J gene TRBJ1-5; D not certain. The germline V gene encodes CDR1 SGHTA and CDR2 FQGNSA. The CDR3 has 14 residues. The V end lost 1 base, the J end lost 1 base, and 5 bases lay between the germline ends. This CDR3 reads CASSLELSNQPQHF. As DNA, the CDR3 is TGTGCCAGCAGCTTAGAGTTGAGCAATCAGCCCCAGCATTTT.

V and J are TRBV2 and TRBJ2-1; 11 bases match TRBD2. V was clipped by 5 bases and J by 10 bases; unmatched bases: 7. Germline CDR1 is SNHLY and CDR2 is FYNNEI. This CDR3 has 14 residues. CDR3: CASSRLAGPEEQFF. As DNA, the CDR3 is TGTGCCAGCAGTAGACTAGCGGGGCCGGAGGAGCAGTTCTTC.

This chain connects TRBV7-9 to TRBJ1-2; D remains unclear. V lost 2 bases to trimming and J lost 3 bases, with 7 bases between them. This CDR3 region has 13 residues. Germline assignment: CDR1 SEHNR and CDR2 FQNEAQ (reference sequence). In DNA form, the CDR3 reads TGTGCCAGCAGCTTACAGTCCCACTATGGCTACACCTTC. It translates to CASSLQSHYGYTF.

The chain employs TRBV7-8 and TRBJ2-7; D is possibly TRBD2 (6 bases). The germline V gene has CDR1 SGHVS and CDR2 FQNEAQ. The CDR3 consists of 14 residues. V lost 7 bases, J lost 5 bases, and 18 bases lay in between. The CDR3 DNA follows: TGTGCCAGCACCTCCCTGGGGGGAGTCAACGAGCAGTACTTC. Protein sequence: CASTSLGGVNEQYF.

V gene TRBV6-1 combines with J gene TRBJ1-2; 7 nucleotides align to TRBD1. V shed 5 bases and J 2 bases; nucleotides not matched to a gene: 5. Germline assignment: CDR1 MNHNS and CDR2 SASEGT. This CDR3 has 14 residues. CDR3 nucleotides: TGTGCCAGCAGTCCCCAGACAGGGAACTATGGCTACACCTTC. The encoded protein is CASSPQTGNYGYTF.

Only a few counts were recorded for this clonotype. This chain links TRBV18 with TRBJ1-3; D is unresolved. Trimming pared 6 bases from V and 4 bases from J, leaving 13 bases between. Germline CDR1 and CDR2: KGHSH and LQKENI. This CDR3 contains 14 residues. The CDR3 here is CASSPTEPGNTIYF. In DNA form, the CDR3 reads TGTGCCAGCTCTCCGACCGAGCCGGGAAACACCATATATTTT.

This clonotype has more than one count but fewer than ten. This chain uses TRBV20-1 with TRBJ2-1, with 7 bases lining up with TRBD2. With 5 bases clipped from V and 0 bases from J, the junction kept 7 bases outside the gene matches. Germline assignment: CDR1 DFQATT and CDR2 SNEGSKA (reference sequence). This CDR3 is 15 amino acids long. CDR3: CSAPGGGVSYNEQFF. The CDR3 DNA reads TGCAGTGCTCCGGGTGGGGGGGTCTCCTACAATGAGCAGTTCTTC.

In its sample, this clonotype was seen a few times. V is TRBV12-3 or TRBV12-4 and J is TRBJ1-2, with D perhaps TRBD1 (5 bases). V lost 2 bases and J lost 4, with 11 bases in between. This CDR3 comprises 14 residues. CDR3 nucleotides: TGTGCCAGCAGTTTACGGGGGATCCTCTATGGCTACACCTTC. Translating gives CASSLRGILYGYTF.

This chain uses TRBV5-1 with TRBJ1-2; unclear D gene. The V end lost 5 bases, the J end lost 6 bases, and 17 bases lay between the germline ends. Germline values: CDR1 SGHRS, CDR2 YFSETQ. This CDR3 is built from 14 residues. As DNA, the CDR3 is TGCGCCAGCAGGCGGGATCCTGGGGATCATGGCTACACCTTC. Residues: CASRRDPGDHGYTF.